These T cell receptor beta chains were read from a single sample in a study of blood T cell repertoires in COVID-19. Sequencing used immunoSEQ multiplex PCR; TCRdb keeps in-frame clones, though not all of them. The data hold some 35,000 clones, with less than 90% observed a single time. Sequencing used peripheral blood. The receptors originated from a man aged 65-85 years with acute or convalescent COVID-19. The CDR3 runs from the conserved cysteine through the conserved F or W. Each record gives: V gene, clone size, D gene, CDR3 length, J gene, CDR3 DNA, CDR3 protein. The D gene is left open where the match is weak. Clone size is shown for a subset of rows, as once, few, many or a class of expanded clone.

>TRBV6-4|once|NA|14|TRBJ1-2
TGTGCCAGCAGCGACGGGCCAGCTAACTATGGCTACACCTTC
CASSDGPANYGYTF
>TRBV19|once|NA|14|TRBJ2-7
TGTGCCAGTAGTATAGAGCCAGGGTCCTACGAGCAGTACTTC
CASSIEPGSYEQYF
>TRBV28|NA|NA|13|TRBJ1-6
TGTGCCAGCAGTTCGGAGGAGAATTCACCCCTCCACTTT
CASSSEENSPLHF
>TRBV27|NA|TRBD1|15|TRBJ2-7
TGTGCCAGCAGCCGAACACGGGACAGGGCCTACGAGCAGTACTTC
CASSRTRDRAYEQYF
>TRBV7-9|once|TRBD1|14|TRBJ1-4
TGTGCCAGCAGCTCGACAGGGGCTAATGAAAAACTGTTTTTT
CASSSTGANEKLFF
>TRBV9|NA|TRBD1|17|TRBJ1-2
TGTGCCAGCACCCCCCTAGGCAGGGGGTTAGAGGACTATGGCTACACCTTC
CASTPLGRGLEDYGYTF
>TRBV7-9|NA|TRBD1|16|TRBJ1-2
TGTGCCAGCAGCTTAGGCCGGGGTCAGGGGGCGTTTGGCTACACCTTC
CASSLGRGQGAFGYTF
>TRBV5-1|NA|TRBD1|14|TRBJ1-2
TGCGCCAGCAGCTTGGAACAGGGGAAATATGGCTACACCTTC
CASSLEQGKYGYTF
>TRBV7-2|NA|NA|14|TRBJ2-5
TGTGCCAGCAGCCCCCACAGAGTCCAAGAGACCCAGTACTTC
CASSPHRVQETQYF
>TRBV6-5|NA|NA|15|TRBJ2-2
TGTGCCAGTATCCAGACAGGGGCGGGAGCCGGGGAGCTGTTTTTT
CASIQTGAGAGELFF
>TRBV7-2|NA|TRBD1|14|TRBJ1-1
TGTGCCAGCAGCTTAGCAGGGGGCGGGACTGAAGCTTTCTTT
CASSLAGGGTEAFF
>TRBV19|NA|NA|17|TRBJ1-4
TGTGCCAGTAATCAGCGAGGGTTGTTGGGAACTAATGAAAAACTGTTTTTT
CASNQRGLLGTNEKLFF
>TRBV9|NA|TRBD2|14|TRBJ2-7
TGTGCCAGCAGCGAGACTAGCGGTTTCTACGAGCAGTACTTC
CASSETSGFYEQYF
>TRBV6-2/TRBV6-3|NA|TRBD2|15|TRBJ2-5
TGTGCCAGCAGTTACTATGGGCTAGCGGGGGAGACCCAGTACTTC
CASSYYGLAGETQYF
>TRBV12-3/TRBV12-4|NA|TRBD1|12|TRBJ1-1
TGTGCCAGCAGGGGGACAGGGGGACTCGCTTTCTTT
CASRGTGGLAFF
>TRBV27|NA|NA|13|TRBJ2-7
TGTGCCAGCAGTTTGGGGGGGCCCTACGAGCAGTACTTC
CASSLGGPYEQYF
>TRBV24-1|NA|NA|10|TRBJ2-3
TGTGCCACAGGAGCGGATACGCAGTATTTT
CATGADTQYF
>TRBV27|NA|NA|13|TRBJ1-6
TGTGCCAGCAGTTTAGGTAGAAATTCACCCCTCCACTTT
CASSLGRNSPLHF
>TRBV2|NA|NA|15|TRBJ1-4
TGTGCCAGCAGTGGGTTAGCCCAGGGTAATGAAAAACTGTTTTTT
CASSGLAQGNEKLFF
>TRBV28|NA|TRBD1|20|TRBJ1-5
TGTGCCAGCAGTTTAAAAGGGAAAACCTCAGGGGGATATAGCAATCAGCCCCAGCATTTT
CASSLKGKTSGGYSNQPQHF
>TRBV7-7|NA|TRBD1|13|TRBJ2-5
TGTGCTAGCAGCTTCGACAGGGAGGAGACCCAGTACTTC
CASSFDREETQYF
>TRBV29-1|NA|NA|13|TRBJ1-1
TGCAGCGTTAGAACGTCAGGGAACACTGAAGCTTTCTTT
CSVRTSGNTEAFF
>TRBV2|NA|NA|12|TRBJ2-3
TGTGCCAGCAGTGAATCGACAGATACGCAGTATTTT
CASSESTDTQYF
>TRBV12-3/TRBV12-4|NA|NA|13|TRBJ1-4
TGTGCCAGCAGTTACCGGCCGGACAGAATCACGTTTTTT
CASSYRPDRITFF
>TRBV10-3|NA|NA|14|TRBJ1-2
TGTGCCATCAGTGAGTTTGATAGTCACTATGGCTACACCTTC
CAISEFDSHYGYTF
>TRBV19|NA|TRBD1|15|TRBJ1-2
TGTGCCAGTAGTATTTTCGCAGGGGGCGTTAGTGGCTACACCTTC
CASSIFAGGVSGYTF
>TRBV29-1|once|TRBD1|13|TRBJ1-4
TGCAGCGTCCTAGGGGGCCTTGGGGAAAAACTGTTTTTT
CSVLGGLGEKLFF
>TRBV15|NA|TRBD2|17|TRBJ2-7
TGTGCCACCAGCAGAGCATCCGGGACTAGCGGGAGAGGCGAGCAGTACTTC
CATSRASGTSGRGEQYF
>TRBV7-8|NA|NA|14|TRBJ1-4
TGTGCCAGCAGCTCAGGGGTGTTTAGTGAAAAACTGTTTTTT
CASSSGVFSEKLFF
>TRBV10-3|once|NA|10|TRBJ1-5
TGTGCCGCGGGGGATCAGCCCCAGCATTTT
CAAGDQPQHF
>TRBV12-3/TRBV12-4|NA|NA|12|TRBJ1-4
TGTGCCAGCAGTTATGTAGATGAAAAACTGTTTTTT
CASSYVDEKLFF
>TRBV7-2|NA|NA|14|TRBJ1-1
TGTGCCAGCAGCTTAGCAGGGGGGGGCACTGAAGCTTTCTTT
CASSLAGGGTEAFF
>TRBV2|NA|NA|14|TRBJ1-1
TGTGCCAGCAGTGAAGGGGCAGGGCGAAACGAAGCTTTCTTT
CASSEGAGRNEAFF
>TRBV14|NA|TRBD2|17|TRBJ2-7
TGTGCCAGCAGCCACCGCTCCGGGACTAGCGACTCCTACGAGCAGTACTTC
CASSHRSGTSDSYEQYF
>TRBV4-2|NA|NA|15|TRBJ1-3
TGTGCCAGCAGCCAAGAGTCAACAGGGGGAAACACCATATATTTT
CASSQESTGGNTIYF
>TRBV28|NA|NA|13|TRBJ1-4
TGTGCCAGCAGTTTACAAGGAGGGAAAAAACTGTTTTTT
CASSLQGGKKLFF
>TRBV10-3|NA|NA|15|TRBJ1-5
TGTGCCATCAGTGAGCCGGGACAAGACAATCAGCCCCAGCATTTT
CAISEPGQDNQPQHF
>TRBV10-3|NA|NA|12|TRBJ2-7
TGTGCCATCAGTGACCCTCCCTACGAGCAGTACTTC
CAISDPPYEQYF
>TRBV7-2|NA|NA|13|TRBJ1-1
TGTGCCAGCAGCTTTAGTACAGGGATGGTTCCTTTCTTT
CASSFSTGMVPFF
>TRBV5-6|NA|TRBD1|15|TRBJ1-2
TGTGCCAGCAGCCCCGGGACAGGGGGTAGATATGGCTACACCTTC
CASSPGTGGRYGYTF
>TRBV4-1|NA|NA|17|TRBJ2-3
TGCGCCAGCAGCCAAGGCCCCGGGGAGACTAGCACAGATACGCAGTATTTT
CASSQGPGETSTDTQYF
>TRBV5-4|NA|TRBD1|15|TRBJ2-3
TGTGCCAGCAGCGCCCGGGACAGGGGGCTAAATACGCAGTATTTT
CASSARDRGLNTQYF
>TRBV7-2|NA|NA|14|TRBJ1-5
TGTGCCAGCAGCTTAGACAGGATCTATCAGCCCCAGCATTTT
CASSLDRIYQPQHF
>TRBV4-3|NA|NA|15|TRBJ2-3
TGCGCCAGCAAAAGGACTGTCATTGAGCCAGATACGCAGTATTTT
CASKRTVIEPDTQYF
>TRBV7-9|NA|TRBD2|16|TRBJ2-1
TGTGCCAGCACCAAGAGTACGCGGGAGGCGTACAATGAGCAGTTCTTC
CASTKSTREAYNEQFF
>TRBV5-4|NA|NA|14|TRBJ1-4
TGTGCCAGCAGCCAGGATTGGGGCCAGGAAAAACTGTTTTTT
CASSQDWGQEKLFF
>TRBV12-3/TRBV12-4|once|NA|11|TRBJ1-1
TGTGCCAGCTTACTAGGACCCCACGCTTTCTTT
CASLLGPHAFF
>TRBV18|NA|NA|14|TRBJ1-5
TGTGCCAGCACCCCAGGACAGAACAATCAGCCCCAGCATTTT
CASTPGQNNQPQHF
>TRBV6-2/TRBV6-3|once|TRBD2|15|TRBJ2-1
TGTGCCAGCAGTGGGACTAGCGGGAGATTCGGTGAGCAGTTCTTC
CASSGTSGRFGEQFF
>TRBV19|NA|TRBD1|15|TRBJ1-6
TGTGCCAGTAGTGCGGACAGGGCCTTTAATTCACCCCTCCACTTT
CASSADRAFNSPLHF
>TRBV19|NA|NA|14|TRBJ1-2
TGTGCCAGTAGTATCCGGGCTGGGACTATTGGCTACACCTTC
CASSIRAGTIGYTF
>TRBV5-4|NA|TRBD1|14|TRBJ2-1
TGTGCCAGCAGTTCGGACAGGGGTTCCAATGAGCAGTTCTTC
CASSSDRGSNEQFF